Described below is a single TCR beta chain sequence and its context. Its antigen target is currently unknown. Per-base qualities were not stored, and no clone one base away is much larger. Participants in the prospective study were enrolled through a virtual design, were aged about 18 to 90 years, and lived in some 24 United States geographic areas. In the prospective study, cohorts were assigned on the basis of participant-reported clinical history obtained from a screening survey and a study questionnaire. Recovered participants in ImmuneRACE Cohort 3 were defined by two consecutive negative NP/OP PCR tests, clearance by a healthcare professional, or resolution of symptoms. In the prospective study, mobile phlebotomists collected whole blood, serum and a nasopharyngeal or oropharyngeal swab from each participant. Prospective study participants could optionally give additional blood draws and questionnaires over an approximately two-month period. Prospective study blood samples were shipped either frozen or at room temperature before DNA extraction.

The immunoSEQ Assay, a bias-controlled multiplex PCR, was used to amplify TCRbeta CDR3 regions from genomic DNA. The published analysis was carried out like this. Nucleated cell counts per sample were estimated from amplification of reference gene primers within the assay. To quantify the absolute abundance of each unique TCRbeta CDR3 rearrangement, sequence reads were collapsed and filtered. For each sample, productive Simpson clonality was calculated as the square root of Simpson's diversity index over productive rearrangements. The immuneACCESS repertoire file appears here via TCRdb, limited to in-frame rearrangements. These files lack a portion of the clones; in checked studies, under half of the deficit traces to unresolved V genes, and the cause of the others is not known. The DNA was the basis for D and trimming; V, J and clone size are from that table. The sample data list some 200,000 clones, and approximately 90% of these were observed just once. About 0.77% of the sample is held by the ten biggest clonotypes.

This specimen belongs to a study of blood T cell repertoires in COVID-19 (dated by TCRdb to the early 2020s). Broadly, across the study: Collaborator samples came from the United States, Italy and Spain and covered acute and convalescent phases of COVID-19. The sample metadata nearly always contained a de-identified subject ID, COVID-19 status, age in years and sex. The repertoires were made available in a free public database intended to serve as a resource for research on the immune response to SARS-CoV-2. Subjects who had been exposed to COVID-19, were actively infected with it, or had recovered from it provided the deeply sampled blood TCRbeta repertoires that made up the dataset. The samples were drawn from the first 160 participants of the ongoing ImmuneRACE study and from under 1,500 subjects provided by 6 global collaborators. Where available, HLA class I and class II types were taken from metadata supplied by the sample provider and were not determined by assay-based typing. The prospective study material was composed of cDNA or gDNA derived from T cells, B-cell-depleted T cells, or PBMCs.

Overall study results and their limits: The amount of clinical and demographic metadata varied by source and participant and was provided uncurated.

CDR1 and CDR2 are read off the germline V gene (reference sequence) as PRHDT and FYEKMQ. Including the terminal cysteine and phenylalanine, the CDR3 comprises 15 residues. Only CDR3 DNA remains: 45 bases, in frame from the first base. V trim: 2 bases; J trim: 9 bases; unmatched bases: 9. The receptor's source is a woman between 18 and 30 years old who had recovered from COVID-19. Sequencing input: PBMCs or T cells enriched from blood (not recorded which). This chain joins TRBV13 to TRBJ2-1, and 8 junction bases match TRBD2. The DNA sequence reads TGTGCCAGCAGCTTATTGGCGGGAGGTTCCGGTGAGCAGTTCTTC. Its protein reads: CASSLLAGGSGEQFF.